This passage covers 8 T cell receptor beta chains from one sample sequenced in a study of monozygotic twins with inflammatory bowel disease. Following a re-call of the 5' RACE reads, TCRdb has one entry per CDR3 protein and lacks DNA. The sample has 350,000 to 400,000 distinct CDR3 sequences. The specimen was blood. Receptor source: a human donor with ulcerative colitis or Crohn's disease, or a healthy co-twin of an affected twin (not recorded which).

The rearrangement links TRBV11-1 to TRBJ2-3; TCRdb outputs TRBD1, but without DNA this stays unchecked. In germline, CDR1 is SGHAT, CDR2 FQDESV (reference sequence). CDR3 length: 21 amino acids. The CDR3 here is CASSWVLTRDRGTAGTDTQYF.

The V gene is TRBV7-8, the J gene TRBJ2-7; the D call from TCRdb, TRBD2, cannot be confirmed without DNA. Germline V lookup: CDR1 SGHVS, CDR2 FQNEAQ. This CDR3 has 15 amino acids. This CDR3 is CASSPPTGISYEQYF.

The chain uses TRBV30 and TRBJ1-2; absent DNA, TCRdb's TRBD1 call cannot be checked. There are 18 residues in the CDR3. The V gene's germline CDR1 is GTSNPN and CDR2 SVGIG (reference sequence). The CDR3 here is CAWSVTPSRQGYYSGYTF.

The genes are TRBV4-3 and TRBJ2-7. The CDR3 has 15 amino acids. Germline V gene data show CDR1 as LGHNA and CDR2 as YSLEER. The CDR3 here is CASSQDGWGLYEQYF.

V gene TRBV6-5 combines with J gene TRBJ2-3; no DNA is available, so the TRBD1 call from TCRdb remains unchecked. CDR1 is MNHEY, CDR2 SVGAGI, per germline. The CDR3 has 16 residues. The CDR3 reads CASSYRQVFSTDTQYF.

V is TRBV28 and J is TRBJ1-1; TCRdb's assignment of TRBD1 cannot be checked, as there is no DNA. CDR3 size: 12 residues. CDR1 and CDR2 from the germline V gene are MDHEN and SYDVKM. Here the CDR3 reads CASIEGGPEAFF.

The chain uses TRBV6-1 and TRBJ2-7; the TCRdb D gene call, TRBD1, has no DNA to confirm it. Germline V gene sequence: CDR1 MNHNS, CDR2 SASEGT. The CDR3 contains 14 residues. The CDR3: CASSELDREYEQYF.

The chain is built from TRBV6-1 and TRBJ2-7. The CDR3 is 15 amino acids. Germline-derived CDR1 and CDR2 are MNHNS and SASEGT. Here the CDR3 reads CASKKTDRGSYEQYF.